This record concerns one T cell receptor (beta chain) sequence. The data were produced by immunoSEQ multiplex PCR, yet TCRdb's version contains in-frame clones alone and is incomplete. The table includes more than 110,000 clones, 76% detected once. These data come from a study of blood T cell repertoires in COVID-19. Trimming cost V 0 bases and J 0 bases; bases outside gene matches: 5. The CDR3 runs to 17 residues. Germline-derived CDR1 and CDR2 are SGHAT and FQDESV (reference sequence). Sequences were obtained from peripheral blood. The clonotype comes from a woman over 75 with active or convalescent COVID-19. The V gene is TRBV11-1, the J gene TRBJ2-1, with 7 bases fitting TRBD2. The CDR3 protein is CASSLAGRGSSYNEQFF. The CDR3 bases are TGTGCCAGCAGCTTAGCTGGGCGGGGGAGCTCCTACAATGAGCAGTTCTTC. The whole variable domain, remainder taken from reference TRBV11-1 and TRBJ2-1, is EAEVAQSPRYKITEKSQAVAFWCDPISGHATLYWYRQILGQGPELLVQFQDESVVDDSQLPKDRFSAERLKGVDSTLKIQPAELGDSAMYLCASSLAGRGSSYNEQFFGPGTRLTVL.